Reported below is one T cell receptor beta chain. Antigen unknown. The CDR3 is made up of 16 amino acids. The germline V and J ends were trimmed by 3 bases and 0 bases, with 12 bases remaining between them. Germline V gene lookup returns CDR1 LGHNT and CDR2 FRNRAP. Produced via immunoSEQ multiplex PCR; TCRdb's table is partial and in-frame only. The sample shows over 150,000 clones, under 95% of them seen only once. The record originates from a study of T cell responses to AZD1222 COVID-19 vaccine. Study-wide findings and caveats: Spike-wide coverage was observed for vaccine-associated CD4 TCRs, with dominant responses at 160-218 and 743-854. Close to half of spike-specific TCRs reportedly recognize unmutated variant regions. A mostly white British donor set with more females was recruited, and clonal diversity was possibly underestimated.

The receptor comes from an adult in good health. Here the sequenced sample was peripheral blood, taken on day 0 of MenACWY control vaccination. The rearrangement joins TRBV12-5 to TRBJ1-3; no clear D. The CDR3 is CASGFWATDSGNTIYF. CDR3 nucleotide sequence: TGTGCTAGTGGTTTTTGGGCGACTGACTCTGGAAACACCATATATTTT.